This entry describes one T cell receptor beta chain. This entry is derived from a study of blood T cell repertoires in COVID-19. Study context: PBMCs, B-cell-depleted T cells, or T cells provided the cDNA or gDNA that made up the material.

The CDR3 loop spans 17 amino acids. V lost 0 bases to trimming and J lost 0 bases, with 15 bases between them. Germline CDR1 MNHNS, CDR2 SASEGT. The protocol was immunoSEQ multiplex PCR, while the TCRdb copy is restricted to in-frame clones and leaves out a portion. The sample lists approximately 150,000 clones, about 85% occurring once. What was sequenced was peripheral blood. The sequence was collected from a human donor with acute or convalescent COVID-19. The donor label of this sample is uncertain. The V call is TRBV6-1, the J call TRBJ2-7; D is uncertain. CDR3 DNA sequence: TGTGCCAGCAGTGAAGCTCTTTCCGGGTTTAGCTCCTACGAGCAGTACTTC. It is translated as CASSEALSGFSSYEQYF.